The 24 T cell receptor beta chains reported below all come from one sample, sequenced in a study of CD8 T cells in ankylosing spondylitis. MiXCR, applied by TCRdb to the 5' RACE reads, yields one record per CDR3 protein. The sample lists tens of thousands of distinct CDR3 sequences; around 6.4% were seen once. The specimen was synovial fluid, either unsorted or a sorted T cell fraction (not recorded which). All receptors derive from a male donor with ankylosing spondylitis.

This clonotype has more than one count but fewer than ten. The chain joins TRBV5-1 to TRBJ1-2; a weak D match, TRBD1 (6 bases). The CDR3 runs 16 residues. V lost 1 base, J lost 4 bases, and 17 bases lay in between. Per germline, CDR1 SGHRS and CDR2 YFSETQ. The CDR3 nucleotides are TGCGCCAGCAGCTTGAACGGGGGGCCACAGAGCTATGGCTACACCTTC. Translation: CASSLNGGPQSYGYTF.

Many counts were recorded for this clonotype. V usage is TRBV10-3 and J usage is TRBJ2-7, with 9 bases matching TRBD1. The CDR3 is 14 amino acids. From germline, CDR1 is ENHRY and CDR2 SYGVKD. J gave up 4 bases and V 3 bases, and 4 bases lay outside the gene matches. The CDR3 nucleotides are TGTGCCATCAGTGATGGACAGGGGCGATACGAGCAGTACTTC. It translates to CAISDGQGRYEQYF.

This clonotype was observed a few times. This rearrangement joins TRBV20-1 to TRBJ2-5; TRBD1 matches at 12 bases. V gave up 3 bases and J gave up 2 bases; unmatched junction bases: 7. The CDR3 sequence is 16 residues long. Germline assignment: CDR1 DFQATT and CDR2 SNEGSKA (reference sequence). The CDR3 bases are TGCAGTGCTAGGGGAGGGACAGGGGGCTGGCAAGAGACCCAGTACTTC. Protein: CSARGGTGGWQETQYF.

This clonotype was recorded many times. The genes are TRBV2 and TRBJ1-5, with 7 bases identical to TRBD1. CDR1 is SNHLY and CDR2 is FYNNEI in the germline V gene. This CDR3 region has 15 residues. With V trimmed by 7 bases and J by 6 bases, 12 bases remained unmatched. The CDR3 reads CASTPTGRAGQPQHF. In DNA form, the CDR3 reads TGTGCCAGCACCCCGACAGGGCGCGCGGGTCAGCCCCAGCATTTT.

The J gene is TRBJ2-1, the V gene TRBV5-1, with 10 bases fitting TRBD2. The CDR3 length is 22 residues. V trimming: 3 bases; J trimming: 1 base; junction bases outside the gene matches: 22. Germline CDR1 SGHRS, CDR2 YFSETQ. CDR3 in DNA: TGCGCCAGCAGCTCCCAGGTCCTAGCGGGAGTCAATCAACCCCGGTCCTACAATGAGCAGTTCTTC. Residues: CASSSQVLAGVNQPRSYNEQFF.

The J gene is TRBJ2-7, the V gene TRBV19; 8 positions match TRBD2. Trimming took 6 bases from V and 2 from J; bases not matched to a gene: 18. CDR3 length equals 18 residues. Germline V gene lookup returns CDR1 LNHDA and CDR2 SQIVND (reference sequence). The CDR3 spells CASRQTAGEYHSPYEQYF. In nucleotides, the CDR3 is TGTGCCAGTAGACAAACAGCGGGAGAATACCACTCCCCCTACGAGCAGTACTTC.

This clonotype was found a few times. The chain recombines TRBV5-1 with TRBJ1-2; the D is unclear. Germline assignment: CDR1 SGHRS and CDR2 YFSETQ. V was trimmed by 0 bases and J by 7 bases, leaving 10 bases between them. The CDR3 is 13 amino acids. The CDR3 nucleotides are TGCGCCAGCAGCTTGGAAGCCGAGGCTGGCTACACCTTC. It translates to CASSLEAEAGYTF.

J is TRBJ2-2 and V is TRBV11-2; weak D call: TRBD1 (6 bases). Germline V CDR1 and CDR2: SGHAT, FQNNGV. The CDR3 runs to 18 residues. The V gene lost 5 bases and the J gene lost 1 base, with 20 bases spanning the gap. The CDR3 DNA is TGTGCCAGCAGCCCCCCACTTTGGTTACAGGGGAACACCGGGGAGCTGTTTTTT. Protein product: CASSPPLWLQGNTGELFF.

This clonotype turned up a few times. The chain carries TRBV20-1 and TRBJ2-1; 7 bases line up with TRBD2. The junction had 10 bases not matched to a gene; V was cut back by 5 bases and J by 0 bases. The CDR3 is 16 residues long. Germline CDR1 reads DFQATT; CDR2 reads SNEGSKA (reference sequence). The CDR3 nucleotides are TGCAGTGCTTCAAGCGGGATGGGAAGCTCCTACAATGAGCAGTTCTTC. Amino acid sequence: CSASSGMGSSYNEQFF.

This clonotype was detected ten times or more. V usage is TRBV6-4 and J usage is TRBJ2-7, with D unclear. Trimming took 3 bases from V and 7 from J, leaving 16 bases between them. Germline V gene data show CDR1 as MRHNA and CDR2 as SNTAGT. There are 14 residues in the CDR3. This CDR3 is CASSERSRSGEQYF. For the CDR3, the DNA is TGTGCCAGCAGTGAGAGGTCTAGAAGTGGGGAGCAGTACTTC.

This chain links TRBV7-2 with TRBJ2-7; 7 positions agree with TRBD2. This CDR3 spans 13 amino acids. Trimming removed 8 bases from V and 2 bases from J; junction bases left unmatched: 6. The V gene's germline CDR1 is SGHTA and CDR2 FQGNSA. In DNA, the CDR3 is TGTGCCAGCTCCGGGGGGATTACCTACGAGCAGTACTTC. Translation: CASSGGITYEQYF.

DNA of the CDR3: TGTGCCAGCAGTGAAGCACGACTAGCGGGAGCGGACTCCTACAATGAGCAGTTCTTC. This codes for CASSEARLAGADSYNEQFF. This chain joins TRBV6-1 and TRBJ2-1, with 12 bases lining up with TRBD2. Germline V lookup: CDR1 MNHNS, CDR2 SASEGT. This CDR3 contains 19 residues. V lost 0 bases, J lost 0 bases, and 6 bases stayed unmatched.

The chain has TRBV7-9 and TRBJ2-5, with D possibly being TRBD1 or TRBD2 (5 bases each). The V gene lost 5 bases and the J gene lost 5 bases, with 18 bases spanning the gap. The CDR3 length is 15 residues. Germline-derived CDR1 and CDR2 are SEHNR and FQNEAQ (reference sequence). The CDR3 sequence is CASSNPGRFGETQYF. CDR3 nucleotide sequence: TGTGCCAGCAGCAATCCGGGACGCTTTGGGGAGACCCAGTACTTC.

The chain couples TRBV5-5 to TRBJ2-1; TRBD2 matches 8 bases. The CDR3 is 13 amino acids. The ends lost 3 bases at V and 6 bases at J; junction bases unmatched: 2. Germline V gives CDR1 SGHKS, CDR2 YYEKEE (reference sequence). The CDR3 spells CASSSGTSNEQFF. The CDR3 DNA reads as TGTGCCAGCAGCTCCGGGACTAGCAATGAGCAGTTCTTC.

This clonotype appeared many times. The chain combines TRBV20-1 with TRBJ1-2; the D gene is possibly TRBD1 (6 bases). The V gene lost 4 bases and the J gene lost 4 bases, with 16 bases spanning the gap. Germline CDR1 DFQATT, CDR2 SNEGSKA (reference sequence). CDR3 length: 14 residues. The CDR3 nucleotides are TGCAGTGCTACCCGGGCAGGGGCTGCCTATGGCTACACCTTC. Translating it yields CSATRAGAAYGYTF.

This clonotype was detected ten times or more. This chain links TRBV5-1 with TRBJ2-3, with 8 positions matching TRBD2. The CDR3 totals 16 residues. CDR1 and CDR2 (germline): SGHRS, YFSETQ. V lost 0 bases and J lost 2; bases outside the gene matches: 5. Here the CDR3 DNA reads TGCGCCAGCAGCTTGGGGGGTAGCGGGGCCACAGATACGCAGTATTTT. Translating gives CASSLGGSGATDTQYF.

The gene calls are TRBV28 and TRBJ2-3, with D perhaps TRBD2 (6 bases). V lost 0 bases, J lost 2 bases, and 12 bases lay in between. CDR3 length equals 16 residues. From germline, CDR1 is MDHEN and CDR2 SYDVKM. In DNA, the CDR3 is TGTGCCAGCAGTTTATGGGGGACTGTATCCACAGATACGCAGTATTTT. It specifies CASSLWGTVSTDTQYF.

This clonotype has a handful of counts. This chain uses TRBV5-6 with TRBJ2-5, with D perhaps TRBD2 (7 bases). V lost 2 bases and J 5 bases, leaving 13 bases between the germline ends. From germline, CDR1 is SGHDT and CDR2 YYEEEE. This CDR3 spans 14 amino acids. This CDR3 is CASSLGGALETQYF. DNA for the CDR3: TGTGCCAGCAGCTTAGGGGGGGCATTGGAGACCCAGTACTTC. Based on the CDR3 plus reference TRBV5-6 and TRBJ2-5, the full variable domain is DAGVTQSPTHLIKTRGQQVTLRCSPKSGHDTVSWYQQALGQGPQFIFQYYEEEERQRGNFPDRFSGHQFPNYSSELNVNALLLGDSALYLCASSLGGALETQYFGPGTRLLVL.

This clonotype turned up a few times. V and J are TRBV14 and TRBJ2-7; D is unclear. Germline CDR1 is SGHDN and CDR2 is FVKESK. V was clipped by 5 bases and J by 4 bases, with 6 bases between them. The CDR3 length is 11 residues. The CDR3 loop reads CASSNHYEQYF. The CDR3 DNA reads TGTGCCAGCAGCAACCATTACGAGCAGTACTTC.

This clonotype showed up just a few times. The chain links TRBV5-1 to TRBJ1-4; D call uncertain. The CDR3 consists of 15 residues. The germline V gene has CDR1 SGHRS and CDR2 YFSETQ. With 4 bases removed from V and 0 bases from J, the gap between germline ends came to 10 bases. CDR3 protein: CASSTSDATNEKLFF. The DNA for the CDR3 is TGCGCCAGCAGCACATCAGATGCAACTAATGAAAAACTGTTTTTT.

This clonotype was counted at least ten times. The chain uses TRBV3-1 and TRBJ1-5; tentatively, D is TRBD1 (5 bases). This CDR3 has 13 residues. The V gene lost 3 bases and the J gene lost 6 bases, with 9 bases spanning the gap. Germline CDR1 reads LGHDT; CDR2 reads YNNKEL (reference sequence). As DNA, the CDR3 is TGTGCCAGCAGCCAGGCGACAGCTCAGCCCCAGCATTTT. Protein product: CASSQATAQPQHF.

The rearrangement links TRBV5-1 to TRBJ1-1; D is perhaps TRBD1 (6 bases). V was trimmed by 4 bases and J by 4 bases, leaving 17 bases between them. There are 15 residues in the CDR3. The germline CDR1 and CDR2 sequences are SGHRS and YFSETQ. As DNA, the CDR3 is TGCGCCAGCAGCCTCCTCGACCCAGGGGCCACTGAAGCTTTCTTT. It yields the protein CASSLLDPGATEAFF.

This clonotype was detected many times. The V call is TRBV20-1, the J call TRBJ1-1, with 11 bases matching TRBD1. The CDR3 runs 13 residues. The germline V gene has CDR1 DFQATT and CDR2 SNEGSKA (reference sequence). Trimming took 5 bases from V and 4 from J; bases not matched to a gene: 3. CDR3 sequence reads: CSAPGTGGTEAFF. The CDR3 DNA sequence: TGCAGTGCTCCCGGGACAGGGGGCACTGAAGCTTTCTTT.

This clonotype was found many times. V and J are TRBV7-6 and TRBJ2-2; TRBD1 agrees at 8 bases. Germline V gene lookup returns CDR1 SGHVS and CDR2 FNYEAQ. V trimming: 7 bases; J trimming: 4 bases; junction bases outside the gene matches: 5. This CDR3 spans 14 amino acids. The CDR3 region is CASITGGGTGELFF. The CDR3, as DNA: TGTGCCAGCATTACAGGGGGAGGCACCGGGGAGCTGTTTTTT.